This T cell receptor beta chain derives from a study of CD8 T cells in Susac syndrome. Overall study: Among sequenced Susac syndrome patients, six had active disease and eight were in remission.

V dropped 2 bases and J dropped 0 bases, with 10 bases sitting between them. The CDR3 contains 15 residues. Germline lookup yields CDR1 MGHRA and CDR2 YSYEKL. RNA, at about 0.45 to 1 ug, was reverse transcribed with random hexamers. Amplification of TCR beta CDR3 across 54 Vbeta and 13 Jbeta was performed with immunoSEQ multiplex PCR. TCRdb independently ran MiXCR on the immunoSEQ multiplex PCR reads; one entry per CDR3 protein. The sample consists of about 100,000 distinct CDR3 sequences, 95% of them appearing once. Sequencing of TCR beta was performed on blood CD8+ and CD4+ T cells. The rearrangement joins TRBV4-1 to TRBJ1-1; possibly TRBD1 for D (5 bases). The sequencing input was CD8+ T cells from PBMCs. This clonotype was obtained from a human donor with Susac syndrome. CDR3 in DNA: TGCGCCAGCAGCCAATCCCGGGGCATGAACACTGAAGCTTTCTTT. Its translation: CASSQSRGMNTEAFF.